The text below deals with one T cell receptor (beta chain). Between the trimmed V and J ends, which lost 1 base and 6 bases, there was a span of 16 bases. Germline CDR1 is SGHVS and CDR2 is FNYEAQ. This CDR3 comprises 15 residues. Repertoires were generated with immunoSEQ multiplex PCR, while TCRdb's copy carries only in-frame clones and drops some. This table has roughly 1,500,000 clones, around 98% appearing once. These data belong to a study of shared clonotypes between healthy human individuals. The sequenced sample was naive CD4+ T cells sorted from blood. The subset was: CD45RA+ positively selected. The rearrangement uses TRBV7-6 and TRBJ2-7; D perhaps matches TRBD2 (6 bases). This TCR came from a man aged 25-45 years in good health. CDR3 coding DNA: TGTGCCAGCAGCTTAGAGATCGGGAGTAGTCGCGAGCAGTACTTC. Translation: CASSLEIGSSREQYF.